This TCR beta chain appears in the sequencing data of a study of blood T cell repertoires in COVID-19. The overall study: There were acute and convalescent COVID-19 samples, and they came from the United States, Italy and Spain.

In the original analysis: Estimation of nucleated cell counts relied on the amplification of reference gene primers. Using immunoSEQ multiplex PCR, the repertoire was profiled, and TCRdb retains in-frame clones only, with some absent. V and J calls and clone size are as listed in that table; D and trimming were resolved from the DNA. The profile shows about 130,000 clones, approximately 82% of them singletons. This CDR3 region has 14 residues. The V segment lost 6 bases and the J segment 0 bases; nucleotides outside the gene matches: 3. Germline CDR1 is SGHTA and CDR2 is FQGNSA. The J gene is TRBJ2-7, the V gene TRBV7-2; 9 bases align to TRBD1. The sample taken for sequencing was peripheral blood. The receptor was isolated from a man aged 40-49 years with active or convalescent COVID-19. The CDR3 region has the DNA TGTGCCAGCAGGGACAGGGGAGGCTCCTACGAGCAGTACTTC. Its protein product is CASRDRGGSYEQYF.